This TCR beta chain was observed in a study of shared clonotypes between healthy human individuals. TCRdb's table, derived via immunoSEQ multiplex PCR, lists solely in-frame clones and lacks some. There are some 2,100,000 clones in the sample; approximately 94% occur only once, and approximately 0.13% lies in the top ten. V lost 0 bases to trimming and J lost 6 bases, with 13 bases between them. The CDR3 loop spans 15 amino acids. CDR1 and CDR2 (germline): SGHRS, YFSETQ. The receptor comes from a man in his late teens or twenties in good health. Sequenced material: naive CD4+ T cells sorted from blood. Subset denoted: CD45RA+ positively selected. J is TRBJ1-5 and V is TRBV5-1, with a weak D call TRBD1 (6 bases). CDR3 nucleotide sequence: TGCGCCAGCAGCTTGGATCGGGGGGCAAGTCAGCCCCAGCATTTT. Amino acids: CASSLDRGASQPQHF.